By share of the sample, the clone carrying this TCR beta chain is large (0.1 to 1%). The target antigen is unknown. This sample was taken from a study of T cells in Graves' hyperthyroidism and ophthalmopathy. RNA transcripts provided the source from which TCR beta CDR3 regions were amplified. RT-PCR in the first round (using the HTBI primer set) targeted the TCR CDR3. TCRdb reprocessed the multiplex PCR reads via MiXCR and lists one record per CDR3 protein. Here the sample spans around 34,000 distinct CDR3 sequences, around half being singletons. Losses at the gene ends were 1 base for V and 3 bases for J; bases not matched to a gene: 0. CDR3 length: 13 amino acids. Germline lookup yields CDR1 DFQATT and CDR2 SNEGSKA (reference sequence). General study findings and limits: Most clonotypes that expanded in the thyroid above 0.001 also showed up in blood.

The specimen was blood. The V gene is TRBV20-1, the J gene TRBJ2-7, with 10 bases lining up with TRBD2. This sequence was found in a woman in her forties with Graves' ophthalmopathy. The CDR3 here is CSARGLAGYEQYF. The CDR3 DNA reads TGCAGTGCTAGAGGACTAGCGGGCTACGAGCAGTACTTC.